What follows are 27 T cell receptor beta chains derived from one specimen sequenced in a study of blood T cells in healthy people across ages. A second PCR of 7 to 11 cycles used a sample-barcoded 5' primer and a J-beta primer mix. TCRdb analysed the 5' RACE reads with MiXCR anew, one entry per CDR3 protein. The profile shows 550,000 to 700,000 distinct CDR3 sequences, 25% to 30% of them singletons. The sample was blood. These receptor sequences come from a woman between 70 and 85 years old in good health.

The chain employs TRBV6-6 and TRBJ2-3, with no clear D. The CDR3 contains 15 residues. Trimming cost V 5 bases and J 0 bases, with 12 bases left between them. CDR1 and CDR2 from the germline V gene are MNHNY and SVGAGI (reference sequence). Here the CDR3 reads CASSPPSVSTDTQYF. CDR3 bases: TGTGCCAGCAGTCCACCTTCCGTAAGCACAGATACGCAGTATTTT.

Here the CDR3 DNA reads TGCAGTGCTGTTAGCGGGGGGGCCGATGAGCAGTTCTTC. The encoded protein is CSAVSGGADEQFF. V gene TRBV20-1 combines with J gene TRBJ2-1, with 11 bases matching TRBD2. Germline V CDR1 and CDR2: DFQATT, SNEGSKA (reference sequence). The CDR3 runs 13 residues. J lost 8 bases, V lost 5 bases, and 5 bases had no gene match.

The V call is TRBV2, the J call TRBJ2-7, with D perhaps matching TRBD1 (5 bases). The CDR3 covers 13 residues. V lost 6 bases and J 0 bases, leaving 9 bases between the germline ends. Germline CDR1 and CDR2: SNHLY and FYNNEI. In nucleotides, the CDR3 is TGTGCCAGCAGGTCGGACATCTCCTACGAGCAGTACTTC. Encoded protein: CASRSDISYEQYF.

The V call is TRBV5-1, the J call TRBJ2-2, with D possibly TRBD2 on 5 matching bases. From germline, CDR1 is SGHRS and CDR2 YFSETQ. V lost 0 bases to trimming and J lost 5 bases, with 8 bases between them. This CDR3 spans 14 amino acids. The CDR3 is CASSLEGETGELFF. The CDR3 nucleotides are TGCGCCAGCAGCTTGGAGGGAGAGACCGGGGAGCTGTTTTTT. The whole variable domain, filled in from reference TRBV5-1 and TRBJ2-2, reads KAGVTQTPRYLIKTRGQQVTLSCSPISGHRSVSWYQQTPGQGLQFLFEYFSETQRNKGNFPGRFSGRQFSNSRSEMNVSTLELGDSALYLCASSLEGETGELFFGEGSRLTVL.

This clonotype is a singleton in its sample. The chain combines TRBV20-1 with TRBJ2-5, with 14 bases aligning to TRBD2. This CDR3 region has 17 residues. Losses at the gene ends were 5 bases for V and 1 base for J; bases not matched to a gene: 9. The V gene's germline CDR1 is DFQATT and CDR2 SNEGSKA (reference sequence). The CDR3 loop reads CSAPGTSGGLLQETQYF. CDR3 coding DNA: TGCAGTGCTCCGGGGACTAGCGGGGGCCTCCTCCAAGAGACCCAGTACTTC.

The chain employs TRBV5-4 and TRBJ2-6; 11 bases align to TRBD1. The CDR3 length is 17 residues. Germline CDR1 reads SGHNT; CDR2 reads YYREEE (reference sequence). V shed 5 bases, J shed 4 bases, and the junction held 8 bases outside the gene matches. The CDR3 region is CASSWGQGGSGANVLTF. In DNA form, the CDR3 reads TGTGCCAGCAGTTGGGGACAGGGGGGATCCGGGGCCAACGTCCTGACTTTC.

This rearrangement joins TRBV5-6 to TRBJ1-4, with unresolved D. The CDR3 covers 14 residues. V lost 2 bases and J lost 7, with 12 bases in between. CDR1 and CDR2 from the germline V gene are SGHDT and YYEEEE. The chain's CDR3 is CASSFLKGGEKLFF. The DNA for the CDR3 is TGTGCCAGCAGCTTCCTAAAGGGTGGTGAAAAACTGTTTTTT. Full variable domain (rest looked up from reference TRBV5-6 and TRBJ1-4): DAGVTQSPTHLIKTRGQQVTLRCSPKSGHDTVSWYQQALGQGPQFIFQYYEEEERQRGNFPDRFSGHQFPNYSSELNVNALLLGDSALYLCASSFLKGGEKLFFGSGTQLSVL.

In this sample, this clonotype turned up many times. V is TRBV4-1 and J is TRBJ1-2, with TRBD1 as a possible D gene (6 bases). Trimming took off 0 bases at V and 4 bases at J, with 24 bases between the two ends. The V gene's germline CDR1 is MGHRA and CDR2 YSYEKL. The CDR3 is 19 amino acids. As DNA, the CDR3 is TGCGCCAGCAGCCAAGAAGGGTTCATATCAGGGGAGAGGAGCTATGGCTACACCTTC. Translation gives CASSQEGFISGERSYGYTF.

A note on this clonotype: A much larger clonotype is one base distant, so this may be a read error. This chain joins TRBV29-1 and TRBJ2-5; TRBD1 matches at 7 bases. The DNA end favors TRBJ2-7, so the J call may be wrong. Germline V gene lookup returns CDR1 SQVTM and CDR2 ANQGSEA. CDR3 length equals 14 residues. DNA for the CDR3: TGCAGCGTTGAAGGGGGAAGGGGGCGTGACGAGCAGTACTTC. The encoded protein is CSVEGGRGRDEQYF.

As regards this clonotype: An end of the junction does not agree with germline; a read error may underlie this. The chain couples TRBV5-6 to TRBJ2-2; 11 nucleotides align to TRBD2. The CDR3 sequence is 18 residues long. Germline loops: CDR1 SGHDT, CDR2 YYEEEE. The CDR3 here is CASSSKLAGVSKTGELFF. The CDR3 nucleotides read TGTGCCAGCAGCTCCAAACTAGCGGGGGTTTCGAAAACCGGGGAGCTGTTTTTT.

This clonotype was picked up a small number of times. An end of the junction does not agree with germline; a read error may underlie this. The CDR3 sequence: CSARDPRRGDEQYF. CDR3 nucleotides: TGTAGTGCTAGAGACCCCCGGCGGGGCGACGAGCAGTACTTC. The gene calls are TRBV20-1 and TRBJ2-7, with a tentative D call TRBD2 (6 bases). Germline-derived CDR1 and CDR2 are DFQATT and SNEGSKA (reference sequence). This CDR3 contains 14 residues.

The CDR3 DNA sequence: TGCGCCAGCAGCCCGCAGGGGGTAACGGAGACCCAGTACTTC. Amino acids: CASSPQGVTETQYF. The chain couples TRBV5-1 to TRBJ2-5; 7 bases fit TRBD1. The CDR3 has 14 residues. The V gene end was trimmed by 4 bases and the J gene end by 5 bases; junction bases not matched to a gene: 8. Looked up from germline, CDR1 is SGHRS and CDR2 is YFSETQ. The full variable domain, its missing parts supplied by reference TRBV5-1 and TRBJ2-5, is KAGVTQTPRYLIKTRGQQVTLSCSPISGHRSVSWYQQTPGQGLQFLFEYFSETQRNKGNFPGRFSGRQFSNSRSEMNVSTLELGDSALYLCASSPQGVTETQYFGPGTRLLVL.

The genes are TRBV5-1 and TRBJ2-7; D remains unclear. The CDR3 sequence is 15 residues long. Germline V lookup: CDR1 SGHRS, CDR2 YFSETQ. Trimming stripped 6 bases from V and 1 base from J, with 17 bases between. The CDR3 region has the DNA TGCGCCAGCATCATGGACCCTCGCGGATCCTACGAGCAGTACTTC. Encoded protein: CASIMDPRGSYEQYF. Filled out from reference TRBV5-1 and TRBJ2-7, the complete variable domain reads KAGVTQTPRYLIKTRGQQVTLSCSPISGHRSVSWYQQTPGQGLQFLFEYFSETQRNKGNFPGRFSGRQFSNSRSEMNVSTLELGDSALYLCASIMDPRGSYEQYFGPGTRLTVT.

This chain joins TRBV11-2 and TRBJ2-5, with D maybe TRBD2 (6 bases). CDR1 is SGHAT and CDR2 is FQNNGV in the germline V gene. V was clipped by 6 bases and J by 2 bases, with 10 bases between them. This CDR3 spans 13 amino acids. The CDR3 reads CASRTGTQETQYF. The CDR3 DNA follows: TGTGCCAGCAGGACCGGGACTCAAGAGACCCAGTACTTC. The full variable domain, with the rest looked up from reference TRBV11-2 and TRBJ2-5, is EAGVAQSPRYKIIEKRQSVAFWCNPISGHATLYWYQQILGQGPKLLIQFQNNGVVDDSQLPKDRFSAERLKGVDSTLKIQPAKLEDSAVYLCASRTGTQETQYFGPGTRLLVL.

CDR3 nucleotides: TGCAGCGTTGCGGAGGGTCCCACTGAAGCTTTCTTT. This sequence encodes CSVAEGPTEAFF. This chain uses TRBV29-1 with TRBJ1-1; D call uncertain. CDR3 length equals 12 residues. V shed 4 bases and J shed 4 bases, with 10 bases lying between them. The germline CDR1 and CDR2 sequences are SQVTM and ANQGSEA. Full variable domain (rest looked up from reference TRBV29-1 and TRBJ1-1): SAVISQKPSRDICQRGTSLTIQCQVDSQVTMMFWYRQQPGQSLTLIATANQGSEATYESGFVIDKFPISRPNLTFSTLTVSNMSPEDSSIYLCSVAEGPTEAFFGQGTRLTVV.

V gene TRBV9 combines with J gene TRBJ2-3; no reliable D call. Germline V CDR1 and CDR2: SGDLS, YYNGEE. The CDR3 has 14 residues. V shed 0 bases and J shed 7 bases, with 12 bases lying between them. CDR3 nucleotides: TGTGCCAGCAGCGTAGGATCCCATAGGAATACGCAGTATTTT. Protein: CASSVGSHRNTQYF.

This clonotype has more than one count but fewer than ten. The chain joins TRBV18 to TRBJ2-4, with D maybe TRBD2 (5 bases). Germline-derived CDR1 and CDR2 are KGHSH and LQKENI. The CDR3 covers 11 residues. V gave up 7 bases and J gave up 9 bases, with 10 bases separating them. The CDR3 here is CASLPGSIQYF. In nucleotides, the CDR3 is TGTGCCAGCTTACCGGGGTCCATTCAGTACTTC. Full variable domain (rest looked up from reference TRBV18 and TRBJ2-4): NAGVMQNPRHLVRRRGQEARLRCSPMKGHSHVYWYRQLPEEGLKFMVYLQKENIIDESGMPKERFSAEFPKEGPSILRIQQVVRGDSAAYFCASLPGSIQYFGAGTRLSVL.

Comment on this clonotype: One end of the junction is discordant with germline, which a read error may explain. The chain joins TRBV7-9 to TRBJ2-5; no reliable D call. This CDR3 is 11 amino acids long. The germline gives CDR1 SEHNR, CDR2 FQNEAQ (reference sequence). CDR3 sequence reads: CVSTLQETQYF. CDR3 nucleotide sequence: TGTGTCAGCACGCTTCAAGAGACCCAGTACTTC.

A few counts support this clonotype. The rearrangement uses TRBV29-1 and TRBJ2-1, with 7 bases matching TRBD2. The V and J ends lost 3 bases and 9 bases, in that order; junction bases with no gene match: 8. The germline V gene encodes CDR1 SQVTM and CDR2 ANQGSEA. The CDR3 spans 13 residues. CDR3 in amino acids: CSVDKGEGGEQFF. The CDR3, as DNA: TGCAGCGTTGATAAAGGGGAGGGAGGTGAGCAGTTCTTC.

This sequence joins TRBV3-1 and TRBJ2-7; 7 nucleotides align to TRBD1. The CDR3 loop spans 14 amino acids. The junction had 7 bases not matched to a gene; V was cut back by 2 bases and J by 6 bases. Germline V lookup: CDR1 LGHDT, CDR2 YNNKEL (reference sequence). Here the CDR3 reads CASSQKGALGEQYF. In nucleotides, the CDR3 is TGTGCCAGCAGCCAAAAGGGGGCTCTGGGCGAGCAGTACTTC.

The rearrangement links TRBV29-1 to TRBJ1-2; tentatively, D is TRBD1 (6 bases). The CDR3 has 11 amino acids. Germline lookup yields CDR1 SQVTM and CDR2 ANQGSEA. Trimming took off 4 bases at V and 7 bases at J, with 10 bases between the two ends. The CDR3 sequence is CSVAGDRGYTF. DNA for the CDR3: TGCAGCGTTGCAGGGGACCGTGGCTACACCTTC.

This clonotype appeared once. J is TRBJ1-3 and V is TRBV9; no clear D gene. Germline V CDR1 and CDR2: SGDLS, YYNGEE. V gave up 2 bases and J gave up 0 bases, with 6 bases separating them. This CDR3 has 14 residues. CDR3 protein: CASSVRTSGNTIYF. The CDR3 DNA reads TGTGCCAGCAGCGTGCGCACCTCTGGAAACACCATATATTTT. Full variable domain (outside the CDR3, taken from reference TRBV9 and TRBJ1-3): DSGVTQTPKHLITATGQRVTLRCSPRSGDLSVYWYQQSLDQGLQFLIQYYNGEERAKGNILERFSAQQFPDLHSELNLSSLELGDSALYFCASSVRTSGNTIYFGEGSWLTVV.

The genes are TRBV4-2 and TRBJ2-3; the match to TRBD2 covers 7 bases. CDR3 length equals 16 residues. Losses at the gene ends were 1 base for V and 7 bases for J; bases not matched to a gene: 11. Germline V gives CDR1 LGHNA, CDR2 YNFKEQ. The CDR3 coding sequence is TGTGCCAGCAGCCAAGTGGGAGGGGCGCAGGGAAATACGCAGTATTTT. This translates into CASSQVGGAQGNTQYF.

The chain recombines TRBV15 with TRBJ2-4; perhaps TRBD2 as D (6 bases). Trimming cost V 5 bases and J 1 base, with 6 bases left between them. Germline CDR1 reads LNHNV; CDR2 reads YYDKDF (reference sequence). The CDR3 extends over 13 amino acids. CDR3 protein: CATSGGAKNIQYF. Here the CDR3 DNA reads TGTGCCACCAGCGGGGGGGCCAAAAACATTCAGTACTTC.

This sequence joins TRBV20-1 and TRBJ1-3; 9 bases are shared with TRBD1. The CDR3 has 14 residues. CDR1 and CDR2 from the germline V gene are DFQATT and SNEGSKA (reference sequence). Losses at the gene ends were 2 bases for V and 4 bases for J; bases not matched to a gene: 3. The CDR3 nucleotides are TGCAGTGCTAGACCGGGGACAGGGGGAAACACCATATATTTT. Translation: CSARPGTGGNTIYF.

The V call is TRBV5-6, the J call TRBJ2-1; D perhaps matches TRBD2 (5 bases). Near its end, the DNA agrees better with TRBJ2-5, so the J call may be wrong. The CDR3 runs to 14 residues. Germline CDR1 SGHDT, CDR2 YYEEEE. CDR3 bases: TGTGCCAGCAGCGAAGGAGGTTCGGGGGAGACCCAGTACTTC. As protein: CASSEGGSGETQYF.

As to this clonotype: A much larger clone differs by one base, so this may be a read error. V is TRBV12-3 or TRBV12-4 and J is TRBJ2-4; no reliable D call. The CDR3 has 14 amino acids. V dropped 2 bases and J dropped 0 bases, with 5 bases sitting between them. CDR3 coding DNA: TGTGCCAGCAGTTTAAGCCCAGCCAAAAACATTCAGTACTTC. Translated, it gives CASSLSPAKNIQYF.